This T cell receptor beta chain came from a study of blood T cell repertoires in COVID-19. The protocol was immunoSEQ multiplex PCR, while the TCRdb copy is restricted to in-frame clones and leaves out a portion. The table lists 200,000 to 300,000 clones, less than 90% of them singletons, with over 1.5% in the top ten. Sequencing was done on a sample of peripheral blood. This clonotype was obtained from a man aged 25 to 45 with active or convalescent COVID-19.

CDR3 protein: CASVETLSYNEQFF. CDR3 sequence (DNA): TGCGCCAGCGTAGAGACTCTCTCCTACAATGAGCAGTTCTTC. J is TRBJ2-1 and V is TRBV10-2; no firm D call. The CDR3 consists of 14 residues. V gave up 8 bases and J gave up 0 bases, with 11 bases separating them. Germline V gene sequence: CDR1 WSHSY, CDR2 SAAADI.